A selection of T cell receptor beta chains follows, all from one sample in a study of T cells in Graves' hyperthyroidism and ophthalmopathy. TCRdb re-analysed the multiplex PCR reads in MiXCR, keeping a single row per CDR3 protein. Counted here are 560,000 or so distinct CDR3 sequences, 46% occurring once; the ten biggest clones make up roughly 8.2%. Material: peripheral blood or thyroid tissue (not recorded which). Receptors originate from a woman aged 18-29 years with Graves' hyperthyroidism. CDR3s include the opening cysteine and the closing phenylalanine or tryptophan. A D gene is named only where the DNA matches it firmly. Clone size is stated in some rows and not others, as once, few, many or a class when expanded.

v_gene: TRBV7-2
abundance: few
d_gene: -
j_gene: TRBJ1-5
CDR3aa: CASRYLEPQHF
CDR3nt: TGTGCCAGCAGGTATTTGGAGCCCCAGCATTTT

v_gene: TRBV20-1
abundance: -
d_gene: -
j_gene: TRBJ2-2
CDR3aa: CSSWGSGNTGELFF
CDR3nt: TGCAGCTCATGGGGTAGCGGGAACACCGGGGAGCTGTTTTTT

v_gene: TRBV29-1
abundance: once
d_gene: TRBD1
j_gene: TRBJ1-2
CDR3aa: CSVTGTGGGYTF
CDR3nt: TGCAGCGTTACCGGGACAGGGGGTGGCTACACCTTC

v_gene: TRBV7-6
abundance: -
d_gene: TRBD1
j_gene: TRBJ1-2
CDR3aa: CASSLAGQRGGIYGYTF
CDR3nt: TGTGCCAGCAGCTTAGCGGGACAGAGAGGCGGGATCTATGGCTACACCTTC

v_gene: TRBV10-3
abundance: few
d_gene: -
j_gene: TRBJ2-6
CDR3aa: CASTGGANVLTF
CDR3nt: TGTGCCAGCACAGGTGGGGCCAACGTCCTGACTTTC

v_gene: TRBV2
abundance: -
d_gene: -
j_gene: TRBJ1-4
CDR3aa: CASSSGVSSEKLFF
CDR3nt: TGTGCCAGCAGTTCTGGGGTTTCAAGTGAAAAACTGTTTTTT

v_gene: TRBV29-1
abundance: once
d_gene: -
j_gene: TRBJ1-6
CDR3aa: CSSQERGQKRGSPLHF
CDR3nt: TGCAGCAGCCAAGAACGAGGACAGAAAAGGGGGTCACCCCTCCACTTT

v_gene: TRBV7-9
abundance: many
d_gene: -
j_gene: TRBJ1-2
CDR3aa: CASSWAANYGYTF
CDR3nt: TGTGCCAGCAGCTGGGCAGCTAACTATGGCTACACCTTC

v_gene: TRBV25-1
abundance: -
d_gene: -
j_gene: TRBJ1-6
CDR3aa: CASSPDLGWNSPLHF
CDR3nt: TGTGCCAGCAGCCCCGATCTGGGGTGGAATTCACCCCTCCACTTT

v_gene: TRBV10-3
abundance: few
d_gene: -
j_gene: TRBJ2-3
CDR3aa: CAIRVAPADTQYF
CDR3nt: TGTGCCATCAGGGTTGCTCCGGCAGATACGCAGTATTTT

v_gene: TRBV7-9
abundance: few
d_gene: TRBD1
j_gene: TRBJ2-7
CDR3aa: CASSSAGGETYEQYF
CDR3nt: TGTGCCAGCAGCTCGGCAGGGGGCGAAACCTACGAGCAGTACTTC

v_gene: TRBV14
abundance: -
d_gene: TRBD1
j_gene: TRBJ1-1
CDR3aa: CASSQVRLFRPGTGLMNTEAFF
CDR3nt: TGTGCCAGCAGCCAAGTGCGTTTGTTTAGGCCCGGGACAGGGCTTATGAACACTGAAGCTTTCTTT

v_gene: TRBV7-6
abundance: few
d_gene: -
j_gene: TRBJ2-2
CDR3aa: CASSLGPDTGELFF
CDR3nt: TGTGCCAGCAGCTTAGGGCCAGACACCGGGGAGCTGTTTTTT

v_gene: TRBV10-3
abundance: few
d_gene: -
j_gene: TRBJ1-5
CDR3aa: CASGVRGGGQPQHF
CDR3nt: TGTGCCAGCGGAGTCAGGGGTGGGGGTCAGCCCCAGCATTTT

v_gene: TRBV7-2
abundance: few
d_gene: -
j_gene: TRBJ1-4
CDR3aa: CASSPGGRFNEKLFF
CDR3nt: TGTGCCAGCAGCCCCGGGGGCAGATTTAATGAAAAACTGTTTTTT

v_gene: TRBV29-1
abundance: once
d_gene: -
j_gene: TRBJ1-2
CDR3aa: CSVQDLNYGYTF
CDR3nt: TGCAGCGTCCAGGACCTCAACTATGGCTACACCTTC

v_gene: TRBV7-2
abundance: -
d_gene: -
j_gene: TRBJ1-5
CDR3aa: CASSPGTFNQPQHF
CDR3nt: TGTGCCAGCAGCCCCGGGACATTCAATCAGCCCCAGCATTTT

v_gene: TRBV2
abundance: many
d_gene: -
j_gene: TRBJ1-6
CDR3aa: CASERVPNSPLHF
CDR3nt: TGTGCCAGCGAGAGGGTTCCGAATTCACCCCTCCACTTT

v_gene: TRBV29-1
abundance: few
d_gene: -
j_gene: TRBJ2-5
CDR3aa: CSVEVFHDRAQETQYF
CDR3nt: TGCAGCGTTGAGGTATTCCATGACAGAGCCCAAGAGACCCAGTACTTC